The 3 T cell receptor beta chains reported below all come from one sample, sequenced in a study of response to subunit inactivated influenza vaccine. TCRdb ran MiXCR on the RT-PCR reads and lists one entry per CDR3 protein. The profile shows roughly 550,000 distinct CDR3 sequences, around a quarter of them singletons. This same sample was also part of a study on T cells expressing NK-cell markers. That work states: With UMIs, 5'RACE template switching was used to make TCR beta cDNA.

Source: CD4+ T cells sorted from PBMCs, taken about 13 days after vaccination. Receptor source: a man between 50 and 59 years old who received an inactivated influenza vaccine.

The table lists this clonotype with a few counts. V usage is TRBV29-1 and J usage is TRBJ1-4, with D unresolved. Per the germline V gene, CDR1 is SQVTM and CDR2 is ANQGSEA. This CDR3 is 12 amino acids long. The V and J ends lost 0 bases and 10 bases respectively, with 9 bases between them. The CDR3 DNA follows: TGCAGCGTTGAAGATTATGTAGGAAAACTGTTTTTT. Protein: CSVEDYVGKLFF. Full variable domain (rest looked up from reference TRBV29-1 and TRBJ1-4): SAVISQKPSRDICQRGTSLTIQCQVDSQVTMMFWYRQQPGQSLTLIATANQGSEATYESGFVIDKFPISRPNLTFSTLTVSNMSPEDSSIYLCSVEDYVGKLFFGSGTQLSVL.

The chain couples TRBV7-2 to TRBJ1-1, with D possibly matching TRBD1 (5 bases). The CDR3 runs 12 residues. From germline, CDR1 is SGHTA and CDR2 FQGNSA. V was shortened by 5 bases and J by 6 bases, with 10 bases between the two germline ends. The DNA for the CDR3 is TGTGCCAGCAGCAACCGAGGGGCTGAAGCTTTCTTT. Translated, it gives CASSNRGAEAFF.

In its sample, this clonotype was seen a few times. This CDR3 is CSALGAGEKLFF. The CDR3 region has the DNA TGCAGCGCCCTAGGGGCGGGGGAAAAACTGTTTTTT. The gene calls are TRBV29-1 and TRBJ1-4, with TRBD1 as a possible D gene (5 bases). V was shortened by 7 bases and J by 8 bases, with 14 bases between the two germline ends. The length of the CDR3 is 12 residues. Germline V lookup: CDR1 SQVTM, CDR2 ANQGSEA.